The 5 T cell receptor beta chains below were found in one sample sequenced in a study of T cell responses to AZD1222 COVID-19 vaccine. Sequenced by immunoSEQ multiplex PCR; TCRdb stores in-frame clones only, minus some. The data show about 140,000 clones, with around nine tenths seen just once and roughly 4% held by the top ten. The material sequenced was peripheral blood, taken 28 days after the second AZD1222 dose. The receptors were sampled from an adult who received the AZD1222 COVID-19 vaccine.

The V gene is TRBV7-2, the J gene TRBJ2-7; a possible D gene is TRBD1 (6 bases). CDR1 and CDR2 (germline): SGHTA, FQGNSA. The V end was cut by 1 base, the J end by 2 bases, with 9 bases between. The CDR3 is 14 residues long. CDR3 in DNA: TGTGCCAGCAGCTTAGGGGGGCCCACCTACGAGCAGTACTTC. Residues: CASSLGGPTYEQYF.

This rearrangement joins TRBV4-3 to TRBJ2-1, with 9 nucleotides matching TRBD2. There are 16 residues in the CDR3. The ends lost 3 bases at V and 3 bases at J; junction bases unmatched: 6. CDR1 and CDR2 (germline): LGHNA, YSLEER. The DNA of the CDR3 is TGCGCCAGCAGCCATCAACTAGCGGGTGACTACAATGAGCAGTTCTTC. Amino acid sequence: CASSHQLAGDYNEQFF.

The chain is built from TRBV6-5 and TRBJ1-2, with TRBD1 matching over 7 bases. CDR3 size: 15 residues. J lost 4 bases, V lost 7 bases, and 12 bases had no gene match. Germline CDR1 is MNHEY and CDR2 is SVGAGI. CDR3 sequence (DNA): TGTGCCAGCACCATTTCCGGGACAGCCACCTATGGCTACACCTTC. Amino acids: CASTISGTATYGYTF.

This chain joins TRBV5-4 and TRBJ2-5; 7 bases are a match to TRBD2. The CDR3 runs to 14 residues. V lost 0 bases, J lost 5 bases, and 4 bases stayed unmatched. Germline V gives CDR1 SGHNT, CDR2 YYREEE (reference sequence). The CDR3 reads CASSLGLAMETQYF. Written as DNA, the CDR3 is TGTGCCAGCAGCTTGGGACTAGCTATGGAGACCCAGTACTTC.

J is TRBJ2-7 and V is TRBV6-5; unclear D gene. The CDR3 spans 13 residues. Germline CDR1 MNHEY, CDR2 SVGAGI. The V gene lost 0 bases and the J gene lost 2 bases, with 5 bases spanning the gap. DNA of the CDR3: TGTGCCAGCAGTTACTCAGGGACCTACGAGCAGTACTTC. Translation: CASSYSGTYEQYF.